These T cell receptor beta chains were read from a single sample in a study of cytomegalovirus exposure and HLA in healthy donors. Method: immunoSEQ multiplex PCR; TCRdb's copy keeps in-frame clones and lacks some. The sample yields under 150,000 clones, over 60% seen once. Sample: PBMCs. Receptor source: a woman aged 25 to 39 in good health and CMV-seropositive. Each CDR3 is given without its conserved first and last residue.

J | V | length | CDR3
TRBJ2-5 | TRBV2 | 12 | ASRSVAGLETQY
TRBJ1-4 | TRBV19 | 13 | ASSGTRGFREKLF
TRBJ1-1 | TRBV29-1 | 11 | SAGGPANTEAF
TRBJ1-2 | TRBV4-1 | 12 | ASSQDAWRRGYT
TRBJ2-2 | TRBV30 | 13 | AWSVAGQYTGELF
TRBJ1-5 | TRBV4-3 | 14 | ASSQEWAGDNQPQH
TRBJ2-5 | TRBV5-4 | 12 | ASSLGGPQETQY
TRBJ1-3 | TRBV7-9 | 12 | ASSLNSPGNTIY
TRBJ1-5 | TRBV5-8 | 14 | ASSFRTLRGHQPQH
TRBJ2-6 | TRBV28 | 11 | ASGGVGANVLT
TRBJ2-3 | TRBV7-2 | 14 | ASSAGTGRIRDTQY
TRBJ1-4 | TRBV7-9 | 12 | SSSLRGMGEKLF
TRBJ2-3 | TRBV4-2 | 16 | ASSQARSSGVSTDTQY
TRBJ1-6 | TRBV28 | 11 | ASSTPGGGPLH
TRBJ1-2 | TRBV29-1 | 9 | SVFLGRGYT
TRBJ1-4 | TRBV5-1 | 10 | ASRREGEKLF
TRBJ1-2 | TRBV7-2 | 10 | ASSLDRDGYT
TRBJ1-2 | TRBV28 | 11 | ASRRSLPPGYT
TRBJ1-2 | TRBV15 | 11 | ATSRAGDYGYT
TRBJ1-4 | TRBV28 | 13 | ASSSPTGGEEKLF
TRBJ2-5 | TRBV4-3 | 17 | ASSHLGTSGGREKGAQY
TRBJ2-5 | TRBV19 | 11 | ASSIGSGETQY
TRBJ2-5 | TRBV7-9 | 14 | ASSNQPGQGEETQY
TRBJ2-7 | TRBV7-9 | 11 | SSTPLRSYEQY
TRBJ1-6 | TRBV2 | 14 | ASSGRQGVYNSPLH
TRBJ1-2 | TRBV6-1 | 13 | ASSTRDRANYGYT
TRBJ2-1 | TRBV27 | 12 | ASSKRTNYNEQF
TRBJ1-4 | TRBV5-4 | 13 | ASSSREGANEKLF
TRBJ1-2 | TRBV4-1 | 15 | ASSQIILRERDYGYT
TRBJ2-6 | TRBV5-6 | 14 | ASSLTGVVGANVLT
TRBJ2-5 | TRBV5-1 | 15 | ASSQPSRGRVRETQY
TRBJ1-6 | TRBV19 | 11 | ASRGQGDSPLH
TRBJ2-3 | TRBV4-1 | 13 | ASSRSGAGTDTQY
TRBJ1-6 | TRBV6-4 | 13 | ASSQTRDSHSPLH
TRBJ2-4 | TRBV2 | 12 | ASSGSGTKNIQY
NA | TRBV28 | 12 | ASRPGQGLYEQY
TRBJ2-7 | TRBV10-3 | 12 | AISKDTTGYEQY
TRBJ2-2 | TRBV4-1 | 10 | ASRPASGELF
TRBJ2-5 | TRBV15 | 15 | ATSRDKGGRAIATQY
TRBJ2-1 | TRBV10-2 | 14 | ASSATSGGSYNEQF
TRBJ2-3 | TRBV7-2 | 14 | ASSWAPIDGTDTQY
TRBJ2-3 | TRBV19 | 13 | ASSRSGGAGDTQY
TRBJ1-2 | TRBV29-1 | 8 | SVEQWGYT
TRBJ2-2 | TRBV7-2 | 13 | ASSASGTGTGELF
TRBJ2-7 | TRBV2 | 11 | ASSPRGSYEQY
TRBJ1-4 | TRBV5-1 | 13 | ASSPTGGRNEKLF
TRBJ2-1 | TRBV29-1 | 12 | SAPGDGSYNEQF